The source of this TCR beta chain is a study of blood T cell repertoires in COVID-19. Assay used: immunoSEQ multiplex PCR; TCRdb lists only in-frame clones, some missing. The table lists about 120,000 clones, about four fifths of them singletons. Looked up from germline, CDR1 is MGHRA and CDR2 is YSYEKL. Trimming left V 2 bases short and J 7 bases short, with 12 bases between. The CDR3 consists of 15 residues. This clonotype was obtained from a man aged 55 to 70 with acute or convalescent COVID-19. The sequenced sample consisted of peripheral blood. The V gene is TRBV4-1, the J gene TRBJ1-6; D is uncertain. CDR3 in amino acids: CASSQPWVANSPLHF. The CDR3 DNA sequence: TGCGCCAGCAGCCAACCTTGGGTAGCCAATTCACCCCTCCACTTT.